This is a list of T cell receptor beta chains from one sample in a study of T cell changes during pregnancy in multiple sclerosis. Sequencing was performed with immunoSEQ multiplex PCR; in TCRdb, only in-frame clones are kept and a portion is missing. The sample consists of over 60,000 clones, 89% of them appearing once. Sequenced here: peripheral blood, sampled in the first trimester of pregnancy. These receptors all stem from a female donor with multiple sclerosis, enrolled in a pregnancy study. The CDR3 runs from the conserved cysteine through the conserved F or W.

v_gene,j_gene,CDR3aa
TRBV19,TRBJ2-7,CASRPTGQGVWYEQYF
TRBV13,TRBJ2-3,CASSLPGLAGGEQYF
TRBV4-3,TRBJ1-2,CASSQAWHRGFVGYGYTF
TRBV7-2,TRBJ2-7,CASIPVPGPSYEQYF
TRBV7-2,TRBJ1-2,CASSPETDNYGYTF
TRBV19,TRBJ2-7,CASGLAGPYEQYF
TRBV5-6,TRBJ2-1,CASSPTGAIQFF
TRBV30,TRBJ2-1,CAWARLTNNEQFF
TRBV7-8,TRBJ1-5,CASSPRVDSNQPQHF
TRBV11-2,TRBJ2-4,CASSTFRGARNIQYF
TRBV6-1,TRBJ2-5,CASSESTGTQETQYF
TRBV10-2,TRBJ2-7,CASSDWQSFSYEQYF
TRBV14,TRBJ1-2,CASSQLNTRDSWESYTF
TRBV19,TRBJ1-2,CASSMGPGGVYGYTF
TRBV7-2,TRBJ2-5,CASSRREETQYF
TRBV6-5,TRBJ1-1,CASSPRTDTEAFF
TRBV4-3,TRBJ1-3,CASSQGQSSGNTIYF
TRBV27,TRBJ2-7,CASSPLGVSYEQYF
TRBV25-1,TRBJ2-1,CASSELGGRAGYNEQFF
TRBV5-4,TRBJ1-2,CASSLAGVDGYTF
TRBV10-3,TRBJ1-1,CAISVYLDREAFF
TRBV5-1,TRBJ2-5,CASSQGQAYQETQYF
TRBV18,TRBJ2-7,CASSRTGIAGEQYF